In its sample, the clone carrying this T cell receptor beta chain was seen many times. This entry comes from a study of regulatory T cells in long-lasting Graves disease. The CDR3 spans 18 residues. Trimming removed 5 bases at V and 4 bases at J, with 24 bases between. The germline V gene has CDR1 LGHNT and CDR2 FRNRAP. The time point: newly diagnosed GD, antithyroid drugs for less than 3 months. Generation of the TCR library employed RNA extracted from PBMCs. Sequencing libraries for TCR beta were prepared with iRepertoire HTBI primers and Arm-PCR of CDR3 regions. Using its own MiXCR run on the multiplex PCR reads, TCRdb lists one record per CDR3 protein. In the table there are around 500,000 distinct CDR3 sequences, roughly 13% of which are singletons. The sample also formed part of further work on T cells in Graves' hyperthyroidism and ophthalmopathy.

The sequence was collected from a man under 40 with Graves disease. The chain carries TRBV12-5 and TRBJ2-1, with D perhaps matching TRBD1 or TRBD2 (5 bases each). Sequenced material: peripheral blood mononuclear cells (PBMCs), taken at new diagnosis, from a patient treated with antithyroid drugs. The CDR3 sequence is CASGAPRGAEASYNEQFF. The CDR3 nucleotides are TGTGCTAGTGGTGCACCAAGGGGAGCCGAAGCCAGTTACAATGAGCAGTTCTTC.